The 13 T cell receptor beta chains given below trace back to one sample, sequenced in a study of cytomegalovirus exposure and HLA in healthy donors. PCR involved 60 Vbeta and 13 Jbeta primers. Using immunoSEQ multiplex PCR, the repertoire was profiled, and TCRdb retains in-frame clones only, with some absent. Found here are 90,000 to 100,000 clones, 9.4% of them singletons; the top ten hold 5.1%. Sequenced material: PBMCs. The receptors here all came from a man in his fifties or sixties in good health and CMV-seropositive.

The rearrangement joins TRBV10-3 to TRBJ2-5; 8 nucleotides line up with TRBD2. Germline-derived CDR1 and CDR2 are ENHRY and SYGVKD. Losses at the gene ends were 0 bases for V and 1 base for J; bases not matched to a gene: 4. The CDR3 runs 16 residues. CDR3: CAISESLAGPQETQYF. DNA of the CDR3: TGTGCCATCAGTGAGTCATTAGCGGGACCCCAAGAGACCCAGTACTTC.

This clone occurred a few times. The chain employs TRBV2 and TRBJ2-7; TRBD1 aligns across 8 bases. Trimming took 2 bases from V and 2 from J; bases not matched to a gene: 2. This CDR3 has 14 amino acids. CDR1 is SNHLY and CDR2 is FYNNEI in the germline V gene. This CDR3 reads CASSEQGATYEQYF. For the CDR3, the DNA is TGTGCCAGCAGTGAACAGGGGGCTACCTACGAGCAGTACTTC. Variable domain in full (rest from reference TRBV2 and TRBJ2-7): EPEVTQTPSHQVTQMGQEVILRCVPISNHLYFYWYRQILGQKVEFLVSFYNNEISEKSEIFDDQFSVERPDGSNFTLKIRSTKLEDSAMYFCASSEQGATYEQYFGPGTRLTVT.

Many counts were recorded for this clone. The chain is built from TRBV6-5 and TRBJ2-5; 7 bases are shared with TRBD1. With 2 bases clipped from V and 1 base from J, the junction kept 4 bases outside the gene matches. The germline V gene has CDR1 MNHEY and CDR2 SVGAGI. The CDR3 runs to 15 residues. In DNA form, the CDR3 reads TGTGCCAGCAGTTACCAAGACAGGGTCCAAGAGACCCAGTACTTC. It translates to CASSYQDRVQETQYF.

The chain couples TRBV6-5 to TRBJ2-7; maybe TRBD1 (6 bases). The CDR3 contains 15 residues. CDR1 MNHEY and CDR2 SVGAGI come from the germline V gene. Trimming cost V 5 bases and J 7 bases, with 21 bases left between them. The CDR3 loop is CASSVQGGGGSEQYF. Written as DNA, the CDR3 is TGTGCCAGCAGTGTACAGGGTGGGGGCGGCTCGGAGCAGTACTTC.

This clone was found a few times. The chain combines TRBV2 with TRBJ1-5, with a tentative D call TRBD1 (5 bases). V dropped 4 bases and J dropped 3 bases, with 10 bases sitting between them. This CDR3 region has 14 residues. Germline values: CDR1 SNHLY, CDR2 FYNNEI. CDR3 loop: CASSGVRVNQPQHF. The DNA for the CDR3 is TGTGCCAGCAGTGGCGTCAGGGTCAATCAGCCCCAGCATTTT. Based on the CDR3 plus reference TRBV2 and TRBJ1-5, the full variable domain is EPEVTQTPSHQVTQMGQEVILRCVPISNHLYFYWYRQILGQKVEFLVSFYNNEISEKSEIFDDQFSVERPDGSNFTLKIRSTKLEDSAMYFCASSGVRVNQPQHFGDGTRLSIL.

This chain joins TRBV27 and TRBJ2-7, with D possibly matching TRBD2 (6 bases). This CDR3 has 16 amino acids. Looked up from germline, CDR1 is MNHEY and CDR2 is SMNVEV (reference sequence). Trimming removed 1 base from V and 4 bases from J, with 17 bases in between. In DNA form, the CDR3 reads TGTGCCAGCAGTTTATGGCCTAGAGGGAGGCGGTACGAGCAGTACTTC. Protein product: CASSLWPRGRRYEQYF.

This clone was observed at least ten times. The chain carries TRBV28 and TRBJ1-2, with D unresolved. This CDR3 has 13 amino acids. The germline gives CDR1 MDHEN, CDR2 SYDVKM. The V gene lost 1 base and the J gene lost 7 bases, with 10 bases spanning the gap. The CDR3 DNA reads TGTGCCAGCAGTTTATTGGCGGGGTCTGGCTACACCTTC. As protein: CASSLLAGSGYTF.

The chain uses TRBV5-6 and TRBJ2-1; TRBD2 might be the D (5 bases). CDR1 and CDR2 (germline): SGHDT, YYEEEE. The CDR3 has 14 residues. The V gene lost 0 bases and the J gene lost 1 base, with 5 bases spanning the gap. This chain's CDR3 is CASSLAGSYNEQFF. The DNA of the CDR3 is TGTGCCAGCAGCTTGGCGGGATCCTACAATGAGCAGTTCTTC.

This clone was seen a few times. This rearrangement joins TRBV10-3 to TRBJ2-2, with 10 bases lining up with TRBD1. The ends lost 11 bases at V and 4 bases at J; junction bases unmatched: 4. Germline V gene sequence: CDR1 ENHRY, CDR2 SYGVKD. The CDR3 extends over 13 amino acids. CDR3 sequence: CASTGGITGELFF. The CDR3 nucleotides read TGTGCCTCGACAGGGGGCATCACCGGGGAGCTGTTTTTT.

As for this clone: Mismatch with germline at one junction end may stem from a read error. This chain links TRBV5-6 with TRBJ2-1; the match to TRBD1 covers 10 bases. The V gene's germline CDR1 is SGHDT and CDR2 YYEEEE. CDR3 length equals 15 residues. The CDR3 protein is CASSLDRGSYNEQFF. For the CDR3, the DNA is TGTGCCAGCAGTTTGGACAGGGGGTCCTACAATGAGCAGTTCTTC.

This sequence joins TRBV23-1 and TRBJ1-4, with D possibly TRBD1 on 6 matching bases. TRBV23-1 is assigned to the ORF class and has an uncertain function. V was clipped by 8 bases and J by 8 bases, with 15 bases between them. There are 13 residues in the CDR3. CDR3: CASGPTGREKLFF. The CDR3 DNA is TGCGCCAGCGGACCTACAGGGCGCGAAAAACTGTTTTTT.

V and J are TRBV19 and TRBJ2-1, with 8 nucleotides matching TRBD2. The germline V gene has CDR1 LNHDA and CDR2 SQIVND (reference sequence). The trim removed 1 base at V and 7 bases at J, leaving 9 bases unmatched. The CDR3 extends over 16 amino acids. CDR3 loop: CASSIAARGVQNEQFF. The CDR3 DNA reads TGTGCCAGTAGTATAGCCGCGCGGGGGGTACAGAATGAGCAGTTCTTC.

This clone has more than one count but fewer than ten. The chain couples TRBV10-3 to TRBJ2-1; 11 bases match TRBD2. Per the germline V gene, CDR1 is ENHRY and CDR2 is SYGVKD. The CDR3 sequence is 15 residues long. Trimming removed 6 bases from V and 5 bases from J; junction bases left unmatched: 6. CDR3 loop: CAISLAGGRDNEQFF. The CDR3 coding sequence is TGTGCCATCAGCTTAGCGGGAGGGCGAGACAATGAGCAGTTCTTC.